What follows is one T cell receptor beta chain and its context. Original data processing: From reference gene primer amplification, estimates of nucleated cell counts were derived. Produced via immunoSEQ multiplex PCR; TCRdb's table is partial and in-frame only. D and trimming come from the DNA, and the V and J calls and clone size come from that table. The profile shows tens of thousands of clones, approximately 82% of them singletons. This sample is part of a study of blood T cell repertoires in COVID-19. On the study more broadly: From the United States, Italy and Spain came samples of acute and convalescent COVID-19. Nucleic acid was either cDNA or gDNA, and it came from T cells, B-cell-depleted T cells, or PBMCs.

The CDR3 runs to 16 residues. CDR1 MNHEY and CDR2 SMNVEV come from the germline V gene (reference sequence). Deletions cut 3 bases from V and 3 bases from J, with 17 bases between. This TCR was recovered from an older woman with acute or convalescent COVID-19. What was sequenced was peripheral blood. The chain carries TRBV27 and TRBJ1-1, with D maybe TRBD1 (6 bases). CDR3 DNA: TGTGCCAGCAGTTTCGATACAGGGTTCGGGCACACTGAAGCTTTCTTT. As protein: CASSFDTGFGHTEAFF.